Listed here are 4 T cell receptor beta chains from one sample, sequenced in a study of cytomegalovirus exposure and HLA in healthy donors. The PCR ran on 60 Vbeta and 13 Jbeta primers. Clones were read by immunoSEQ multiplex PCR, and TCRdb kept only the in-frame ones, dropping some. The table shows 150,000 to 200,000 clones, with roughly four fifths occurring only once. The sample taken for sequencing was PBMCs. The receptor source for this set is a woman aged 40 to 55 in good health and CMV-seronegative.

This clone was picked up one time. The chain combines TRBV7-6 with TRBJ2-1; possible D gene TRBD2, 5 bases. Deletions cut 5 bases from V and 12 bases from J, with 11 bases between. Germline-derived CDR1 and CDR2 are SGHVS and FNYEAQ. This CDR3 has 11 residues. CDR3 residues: CASSPGMGQFF. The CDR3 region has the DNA TGTGCCAGCAGCCCGGGAATGGGGCAGTTCTTC.

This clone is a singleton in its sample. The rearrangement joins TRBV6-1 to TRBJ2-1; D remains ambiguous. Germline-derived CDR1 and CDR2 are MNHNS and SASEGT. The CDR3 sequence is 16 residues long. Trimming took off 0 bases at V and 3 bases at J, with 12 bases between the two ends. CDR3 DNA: TGTGCCAGCAGTGAAGCGCACGGGTCGGGCTACAATGAGCAGTTCTTC. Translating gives CASSEAHGSGYNEQFF.

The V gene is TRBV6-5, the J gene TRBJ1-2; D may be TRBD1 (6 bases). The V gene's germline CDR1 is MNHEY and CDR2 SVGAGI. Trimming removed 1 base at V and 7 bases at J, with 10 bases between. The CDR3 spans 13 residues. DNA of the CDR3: TGTGCCAGCAGTTACTTAGGGGGTTCTGGCTACACCTTC. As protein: CASSYLGGSGYTF.

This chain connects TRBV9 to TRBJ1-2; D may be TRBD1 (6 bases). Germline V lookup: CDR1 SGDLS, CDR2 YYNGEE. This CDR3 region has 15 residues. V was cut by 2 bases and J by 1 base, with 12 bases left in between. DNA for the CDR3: TGTGCCAGCAGCGTTAACAGGGATGATAACTATGGCTACACCTTC. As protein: CASSVNRDDNYGYTF.